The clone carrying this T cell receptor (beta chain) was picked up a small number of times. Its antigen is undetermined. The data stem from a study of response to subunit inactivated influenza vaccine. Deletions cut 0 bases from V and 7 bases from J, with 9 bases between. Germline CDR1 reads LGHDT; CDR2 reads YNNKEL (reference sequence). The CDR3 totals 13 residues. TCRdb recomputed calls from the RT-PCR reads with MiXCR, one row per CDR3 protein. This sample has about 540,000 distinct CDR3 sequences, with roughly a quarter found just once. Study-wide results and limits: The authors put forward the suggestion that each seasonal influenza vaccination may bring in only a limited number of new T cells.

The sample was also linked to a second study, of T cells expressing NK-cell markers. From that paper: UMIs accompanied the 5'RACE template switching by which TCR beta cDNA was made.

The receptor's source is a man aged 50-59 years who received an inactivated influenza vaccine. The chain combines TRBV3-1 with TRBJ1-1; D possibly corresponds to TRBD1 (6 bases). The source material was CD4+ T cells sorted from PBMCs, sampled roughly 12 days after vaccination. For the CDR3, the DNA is TGTGCCAGCAGCCAAGAGGGGGCAAATGAAGCTTTCTTT. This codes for CASSQEGANEAFF.